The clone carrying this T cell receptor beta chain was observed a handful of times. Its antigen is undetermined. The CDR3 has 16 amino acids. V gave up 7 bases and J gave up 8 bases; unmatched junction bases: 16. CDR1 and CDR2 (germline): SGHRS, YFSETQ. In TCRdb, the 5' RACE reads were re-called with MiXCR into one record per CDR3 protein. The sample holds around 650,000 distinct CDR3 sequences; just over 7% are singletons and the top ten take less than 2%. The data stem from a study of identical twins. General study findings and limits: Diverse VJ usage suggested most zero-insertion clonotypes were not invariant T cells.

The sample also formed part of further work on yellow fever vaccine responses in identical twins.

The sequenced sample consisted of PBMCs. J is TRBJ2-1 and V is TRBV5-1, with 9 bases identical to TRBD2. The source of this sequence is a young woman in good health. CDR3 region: CASEEGSGGTWDEQFF. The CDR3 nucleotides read TGCGCCAGCGAGGAAGGTAGCGGGGGAACATGGGATGAGCAGTTCTTC.